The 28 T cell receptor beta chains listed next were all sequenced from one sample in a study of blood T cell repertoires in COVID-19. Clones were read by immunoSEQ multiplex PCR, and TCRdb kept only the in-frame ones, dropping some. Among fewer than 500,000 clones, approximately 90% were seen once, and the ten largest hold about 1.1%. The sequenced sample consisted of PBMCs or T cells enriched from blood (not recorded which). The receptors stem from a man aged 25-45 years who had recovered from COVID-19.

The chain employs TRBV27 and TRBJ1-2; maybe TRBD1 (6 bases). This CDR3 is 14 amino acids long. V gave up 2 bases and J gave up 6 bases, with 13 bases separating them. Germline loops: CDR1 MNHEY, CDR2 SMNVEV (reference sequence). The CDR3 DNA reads TGTGCCAGCAGTTTACGTGGGGGCGCAGATGGCTACACCTTC. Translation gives CASSLRGGADGYTF.

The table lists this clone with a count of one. CDR3 amino acids: CASSPSDREGTEAFF. In DNA form, the CDR3 reads TGTGCCAGCAGCCCGTCGGACAGGGAAGGCACTGAAGCTTTCTTT. This chain uses TRBV3-1 (or the pseudogene TRBV3-2) with TRBJ1-1; 8 nucleotides agree with TRBD1. The J segment lost 4 bases and the V segment lost 4 bases, leaving 8 bases of the junction unmatched. The germline gives CDR1 LGHDT, CDR2 YNNKEL (reference sequence). The CDR3 runs 15 residues.

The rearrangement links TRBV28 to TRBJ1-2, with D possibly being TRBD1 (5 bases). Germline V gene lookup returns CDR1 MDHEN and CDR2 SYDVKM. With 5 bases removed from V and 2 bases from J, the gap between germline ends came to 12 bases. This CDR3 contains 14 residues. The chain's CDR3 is CASSTPDKNYGYTF. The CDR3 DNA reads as TGTGCCAGCAGTACCCCGGACAAAAACTATGGCTACACCTTC.

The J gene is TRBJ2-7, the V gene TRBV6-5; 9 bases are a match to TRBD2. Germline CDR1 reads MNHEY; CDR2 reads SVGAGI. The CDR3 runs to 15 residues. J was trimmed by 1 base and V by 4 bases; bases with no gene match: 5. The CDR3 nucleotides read TGTGCCAGCAGTTCCTCGACTAGCGGATCCTACGAGCAGTACTTC. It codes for CASSSSTSGSYEQYF.

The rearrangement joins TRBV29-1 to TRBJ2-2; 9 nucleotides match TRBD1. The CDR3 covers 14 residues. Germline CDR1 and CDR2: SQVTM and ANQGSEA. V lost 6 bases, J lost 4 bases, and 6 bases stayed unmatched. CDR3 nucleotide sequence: TGCAGCGTGGAACCGGGACAGGGCACCGGGGAGCTGTTTTTT. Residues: CSVEPGQGTGELFF.

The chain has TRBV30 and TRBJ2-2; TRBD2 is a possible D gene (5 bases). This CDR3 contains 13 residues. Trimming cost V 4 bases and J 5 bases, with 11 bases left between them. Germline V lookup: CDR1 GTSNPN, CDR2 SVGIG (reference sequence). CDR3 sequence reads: CAWTWGETGELFF. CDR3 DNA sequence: TGTGCCTGGACCTGGGGAGAGACCGGGGAGCTGTTTTTT.

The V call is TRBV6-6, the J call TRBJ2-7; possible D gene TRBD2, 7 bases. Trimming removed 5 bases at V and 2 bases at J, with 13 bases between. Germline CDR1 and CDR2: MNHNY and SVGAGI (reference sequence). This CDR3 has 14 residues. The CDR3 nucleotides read TGTGCCAGCAGTGTGGGGGGGGGCCCCTACGAGCAGTACTTC. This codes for CASSVGGGPYEQYF.

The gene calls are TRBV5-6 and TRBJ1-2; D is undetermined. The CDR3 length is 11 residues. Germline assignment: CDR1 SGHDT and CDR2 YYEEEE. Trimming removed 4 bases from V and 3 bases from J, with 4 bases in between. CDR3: CASSRDYGYTF. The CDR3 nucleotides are TGTGCCAGCAGCCGGGACTATGGCTACACCTTC.

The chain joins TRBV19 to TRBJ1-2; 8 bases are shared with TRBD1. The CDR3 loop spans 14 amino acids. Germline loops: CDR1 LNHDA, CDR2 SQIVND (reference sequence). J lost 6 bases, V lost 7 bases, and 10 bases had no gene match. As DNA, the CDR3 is TGTGCCAGTACCCTGGGACAGGTCGCCCATGGCTACACCTTC. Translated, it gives CASTLGQVAHGYTF.

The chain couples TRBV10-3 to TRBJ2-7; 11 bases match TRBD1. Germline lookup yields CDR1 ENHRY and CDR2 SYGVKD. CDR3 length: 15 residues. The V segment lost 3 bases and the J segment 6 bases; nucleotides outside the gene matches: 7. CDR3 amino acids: CAISDPGQGVGEQYF. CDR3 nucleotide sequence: TGTGCCATCAGTGACCCGGGACAGGGGGTCGGCGAGCAGTACTTC.

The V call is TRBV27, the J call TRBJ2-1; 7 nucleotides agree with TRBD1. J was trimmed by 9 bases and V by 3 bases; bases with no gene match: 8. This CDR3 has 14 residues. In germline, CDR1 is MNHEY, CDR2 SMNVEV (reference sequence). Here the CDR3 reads CASSLRDRGSEQFF. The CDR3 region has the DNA TGTGCCAGCAGTTTGAGGGACAGAGGAAGTGAGCAGTTCTTC.

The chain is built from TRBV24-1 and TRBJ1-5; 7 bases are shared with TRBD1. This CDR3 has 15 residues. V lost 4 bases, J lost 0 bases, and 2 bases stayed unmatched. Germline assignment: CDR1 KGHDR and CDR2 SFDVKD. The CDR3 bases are TGTGCCACCAGTGAAGGGACAGTTAGCAATCAGCCCCAGCATTTT. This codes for CATSEGTVSNQPQHF.

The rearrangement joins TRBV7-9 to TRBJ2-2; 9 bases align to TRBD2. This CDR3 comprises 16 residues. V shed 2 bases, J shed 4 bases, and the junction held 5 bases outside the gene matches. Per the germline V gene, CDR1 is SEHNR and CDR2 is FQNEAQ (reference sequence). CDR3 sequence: CASSLRLADITGELFF. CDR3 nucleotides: TGTGCCAGCAGCTTACGACTAGCGGATATCACCGGGGAGCTGTTTTTT.

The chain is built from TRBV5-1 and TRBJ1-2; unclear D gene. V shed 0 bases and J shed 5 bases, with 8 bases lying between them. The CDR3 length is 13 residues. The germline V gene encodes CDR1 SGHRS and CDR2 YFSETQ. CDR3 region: CASSLDGVYGYTF. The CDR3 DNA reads TGCGCCAGCAGCTTGGACGGTGTATATGGCTACACCTTC.

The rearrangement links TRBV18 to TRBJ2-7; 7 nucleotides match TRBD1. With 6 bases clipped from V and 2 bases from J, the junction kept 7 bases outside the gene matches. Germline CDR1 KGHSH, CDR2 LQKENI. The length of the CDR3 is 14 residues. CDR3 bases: TGTGCCAGCTCCCCGGGGACAGACACCTACGAGCAGTACTTC. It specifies CASSPGTDTYEQYF.

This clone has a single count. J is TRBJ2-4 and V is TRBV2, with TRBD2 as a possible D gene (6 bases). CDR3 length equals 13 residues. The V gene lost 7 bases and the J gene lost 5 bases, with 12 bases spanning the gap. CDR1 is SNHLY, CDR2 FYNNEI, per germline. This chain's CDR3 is CASTLEGQNIQYF. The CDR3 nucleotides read TGTGCCAGCACTTTGGAGGGACAAAACATTCAGTACTTC.

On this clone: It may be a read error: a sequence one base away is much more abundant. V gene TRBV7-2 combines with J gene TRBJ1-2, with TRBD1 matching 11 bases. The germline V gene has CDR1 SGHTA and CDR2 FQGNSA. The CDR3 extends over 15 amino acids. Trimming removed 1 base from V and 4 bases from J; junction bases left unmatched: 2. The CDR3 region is CASSLGTGGIYGYTF. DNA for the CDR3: TGTGCCAGCAGCTTAGGGACAGGGGGCATCTATGGCTACACCTTC.

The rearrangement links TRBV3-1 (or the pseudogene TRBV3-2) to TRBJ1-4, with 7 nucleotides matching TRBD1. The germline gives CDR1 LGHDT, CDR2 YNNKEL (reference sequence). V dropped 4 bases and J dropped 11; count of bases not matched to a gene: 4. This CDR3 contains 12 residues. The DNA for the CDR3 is TGTGCCAGCAGCCTTGAGACAGGGAAACTGTTTTTT. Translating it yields CASSLETGKLFF.

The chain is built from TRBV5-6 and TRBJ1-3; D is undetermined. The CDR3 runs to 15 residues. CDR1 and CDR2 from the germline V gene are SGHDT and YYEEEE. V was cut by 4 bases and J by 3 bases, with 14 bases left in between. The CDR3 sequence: CASSTGLGDGNTIYF. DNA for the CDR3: TGTGCCAGCAGCACGGGCCTCGGGGATGGAAACACCATATATTTT.

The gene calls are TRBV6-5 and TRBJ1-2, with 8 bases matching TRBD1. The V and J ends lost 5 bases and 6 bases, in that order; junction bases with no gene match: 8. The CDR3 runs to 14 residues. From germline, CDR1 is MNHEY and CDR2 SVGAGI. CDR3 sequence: CASSRHDRGDGYTF. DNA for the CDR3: TGTGCCAGCAGTCGCCACGACAGGGGAGATGGCTACACCTTC.

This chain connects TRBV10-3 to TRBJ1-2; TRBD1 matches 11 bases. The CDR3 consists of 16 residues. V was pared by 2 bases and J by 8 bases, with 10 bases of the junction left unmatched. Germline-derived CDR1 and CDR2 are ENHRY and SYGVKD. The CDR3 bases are TGTGCCATCAGTGAGAGGCCGGGACAGGGGGAGGGAGGCTACACCTTC. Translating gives CAISERPGQGEGGYTF.

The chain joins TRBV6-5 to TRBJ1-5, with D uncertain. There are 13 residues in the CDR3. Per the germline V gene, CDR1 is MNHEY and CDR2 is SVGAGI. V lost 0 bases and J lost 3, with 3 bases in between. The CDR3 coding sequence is TGTGCCAGCAGTTACTCTAACAATCAGCCCCAGCATTTT. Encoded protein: CASSYSNNQPQHF.

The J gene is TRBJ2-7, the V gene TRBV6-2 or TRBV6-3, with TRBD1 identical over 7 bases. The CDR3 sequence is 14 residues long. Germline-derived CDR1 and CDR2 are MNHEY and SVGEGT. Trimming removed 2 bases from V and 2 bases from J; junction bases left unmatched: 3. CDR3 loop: CASSYRGLPYEQYF. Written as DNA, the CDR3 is TGTGCCAGCAGTTACAGGGGGCTACCCTACGAGCAGTACTTC.

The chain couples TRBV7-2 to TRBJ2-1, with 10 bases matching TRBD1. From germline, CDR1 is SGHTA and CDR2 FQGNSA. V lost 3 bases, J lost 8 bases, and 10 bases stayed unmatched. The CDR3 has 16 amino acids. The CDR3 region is CASSFQGQGTGDEQFF. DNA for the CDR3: TGTGCCAGCAGCTTCCAGGGACAGGGGACGGGTGATGAGCAGTTCTTC.

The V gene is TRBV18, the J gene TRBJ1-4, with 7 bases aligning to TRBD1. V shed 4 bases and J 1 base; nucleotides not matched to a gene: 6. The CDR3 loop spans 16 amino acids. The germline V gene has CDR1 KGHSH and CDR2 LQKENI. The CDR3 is CASSLGTVGTNEKLFF. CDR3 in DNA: TGTGCCAGCTCACTCGGGACAGTCGGAACTAATGAAAAACTGTTTTTT. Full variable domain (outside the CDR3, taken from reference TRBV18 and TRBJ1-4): NAGVMQNPRHLVRRRGQEARLRCSPMKGHSHVYWYRQLPEEGLKFMVYLQKENIIDESGMPKERFSAEFPKEGPSILRIQQVVRGDSAAYFCASSLGTVGTNEKLFFGSGTQLSVL.

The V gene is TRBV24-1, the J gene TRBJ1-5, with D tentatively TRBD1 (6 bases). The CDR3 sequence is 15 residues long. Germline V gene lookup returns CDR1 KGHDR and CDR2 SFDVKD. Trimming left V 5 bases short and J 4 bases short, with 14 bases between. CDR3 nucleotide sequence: TGTGCCACCAGTGGACTTCGGGACACAAATCAGCCCCAGCATTTT. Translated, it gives CATSGLRDTNQPQHF.

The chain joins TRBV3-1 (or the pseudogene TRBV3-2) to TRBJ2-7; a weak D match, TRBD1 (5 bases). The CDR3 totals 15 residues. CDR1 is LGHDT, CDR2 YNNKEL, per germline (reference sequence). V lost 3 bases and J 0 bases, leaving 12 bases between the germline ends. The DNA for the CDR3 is TGTGCCAGCAGCCAGGTGATGGACAACTCCTACGAGCAGTACTTC. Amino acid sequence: CASSQVMDNSYEQYF.

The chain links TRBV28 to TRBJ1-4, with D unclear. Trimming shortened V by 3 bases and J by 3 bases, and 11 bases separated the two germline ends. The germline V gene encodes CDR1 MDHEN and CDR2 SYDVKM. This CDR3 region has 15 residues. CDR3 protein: CASSFSGAANEKLFF. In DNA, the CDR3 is TGTGCCAGCAGTTTTTCAGGAGCGGCTAATGAAAAACTGTTTTTT.